This is a list of T cell receptor beta chains from one sample in a study of blood T cells in healthy people across ages. MiXCR was run by TCRdb on the 5' RACE reads, yielding one entry per CDR3 protein. The repertoire holds about 1.8 million distinct CDR3 sequences, with around half as singletons. What was sequenced was blood. The origin of the receptors is a woman aged 40 to 49 in good health. Each CDR3 is given with its conserved first and last residue. Fields, in order: clone size, D gene, V gene, J gene, CDR3 DNA, CDR3 protein. A D gene is named only where the DNA matches it firmly. Clone size is given for some rows only: seen once, a few or many times, or a class if the clone is expanded.

-	-	TRBV3-1	TRBJ2-7	TGTGCCAGCAGCCAAGATCTCTTGTACGAGCAGTACTTC	CASSQDLLYEQYF
once	-	TRBV5-5	TRBJ1-1	TGTGCCAGCAGCTTGCAGGTGAACACTGAAGCTCTCTTT	CASSLQVNTEALF
few	-	TRBV4-3	TRBJ2-1	TGCGCCAGCAGCCAAGATCACGGAATCAATGAGCAGTTCTTC	CASSQDHGINEQFF
once	-	TRBV5-1	TRBJ1-6	TGCGCCAGCAGCTTCGGACGGTCACCCCTCCACTTT	CASSFGRSPLHF
-	-	TRBV6-2/TRBV6-3	TRBJ2-7	TGTGCCAGCAGTCGAACGGACGGATCCTACGAGCAGTACTTC	CASSRTDGSYEQYF
few	TRBD1	TRBV4-2	TRBJ2-7	TGTGCCAGCAGCCAAGATCACAGGGGGCATTCCTACGAGCAGTACTTC	CASSQDHRGHSYEQYF
-	-	TRBV18	TRBJ2-7	TGTGCCAGCTCACCTAAGCGTACAGGGACCTACGAGCAGTACTTC	CASSPKRTGTYEQYF
-	-	TRBV27	TRBJ2-1	TGTGCCAGCAGTTACAGGGAATTTTACAATGAGCAGTTCTTC	CASSYREFYNEQFF
-	-	TRBV4-3	TRBJ2-1	TGCGCCAGCAGCCAAGTCCTGACGGATTACAATGAGCAGTTCTTC	CASSQVLTDYNEQFF
-	TRBD2	TRBV27	TRBJ2-1	TGTGCCAGCAACCTAGCGGGAATCAACAATGAGCAGTTCTTC	CASNLAGINNEQFF
-	TRBD2	TRBV5-1	TRBJ2-5	TGCGCCAGCAGCTTGGCGACTAGCGGGAGTAGGACCCAGTACTTC	CASSLATSGSRTQYF
once	-	TRBV7-2	TRBJ2-7	TGTGCCAGCAGAGAAATTGAGGGGGTCCTCTCCTACAATGAGCAGTACTTC	CASREIEGVLSYNEQYF
-	-	TRBV20-1	TRBJ2-1	TGCAGTGCTAGGGTCATAGGGCGACAAGGGAATGAGCAGTTCTTC	CSARVIGRQGNEQFF
-	-	TRBV4-3	TRBJ2-7	TGCGCCAGCAGCCAAGGACAGGCATACTCCTACGAGCAGTACTTC	CASSQGQAYSYEQYF
-	TRBD1	TRBV5-1	TRBJ2-5	TGCGCCAGCAGCTTAGGACAGGTAGAGCTACGGGGGACCCAGTACTTC	CASSLGQVELRGTQYF
-	-	TRBV10-3	TRBJ2-5	TGTGCCATCAGTAAGCGGACCGACGCTCAAGAGACCCAGTACTTC	CAISKRTDAQETQYF
few	-	TRBV27	TRBJ2-7	TGTGCCAGCAGTGAAACCTGGGGATCCTACGAGCAGTACTTC	CASSETWGSYEQYF
-	-	TRBV11-2	TRBJ1-1	TGTGCCAGCAGCTCATCGCTGACGAACACTGAAGCTTTCTTT	CASSSSLTNTEAFF
few	-	TRBV29-1	TRBJ2-7	TGCAGCGTGGCGGGGAGGTACGAGCAGTACTTC	CSVAGRYEQYF
-	TRBD2	TRBV12-3/TRBV12-4	TRBJ2-3	TGTGCCAGCAGGCCGCGGGAGCTAAGCACAGATACGCAGTATTTT	CASRPRELSTDTQYF
-	-	TRBV7-7	TRBJ2-5	TGTGCTAGCAGCGCCCTTAGGGGGGGCCTAAAAGAGACCCAGTACTTC	CASSALRGGLKETQYF
once	-	TRBV3-1	TRBJ2-7	TGTGCCAGCCAGCAGAGGACCTACAATGAGCAGTACTTC	CASQQRTYNEQYF
-	-	TRBV28	TRBJ2-7	TGTGCCAGCAGTCGCCCTACGAACCAGGGACGCGAGCAGTACTTC	CASSRPTNQGREQYF
-	-	TRBV29-1	TRBJ2-1	TGCAGTGCAAACTGGATATCCTACAATGAGCAGTTCTTC	CSANWISYNEQFF
many	-	TRBV7-9	TRBJ2-6	TGTGCCAGCAGTGGAGCTGGGGCCAACGTCCTGACTTTC	CASSGAGANVLTF
-	-	TRBV7-2	TRBJ2-5	TGTGCCAGCAGTTACCTAGGGGGTAGGGAAGAGACCCAGTACTTC	CASSYLGGREETQYF
once	-	TRBV6-2/TRBV6-3	TRBJ1-5	TGTGCCAGCAGTTACCCCTCCGGGGGTGTACAGCCCCAGCATTTT	CASSYPSGGVQPQHF
-	-	TRBV12-3/TRBV12-4	TRBJ2-7	TGTGCCAGCAGTTTGACCGTCCCCACCTACGAGCAGTACTTC	CASSLTVPTYEQYF
few	TRBD2	TRBV5-6	TRBJ2-6	TGTGCCAGCAGCATGGGGGGGGGCTCTGGGGCCAACGTCCTGACTTTC	CASSMGGGSGANVLTF
-	TRBD1	TRBV5-8	TRBJ2-1	TGTGCCAGCAGCTCCCGGGACAGGGAATACAATGAGCAGTTCTTC	CASSSRDREYNEQFF
-	-	TRBV27	TRBJ2-3	TGTGCCAGCAGTTCTAACCCAATTACAGATACGCAGTATTTT	CASSSNPITDTQYF
-	TRBD1	TRBV20-1	TRBJ2-3	TGCAGTGCTCTCCGGGGACAGGGGGCCCCAGATACGCAGTATTTT	CSALRGQGAPDTQYF
-	TRBD1	TRBV19	TRBJ1-4	TGTGCCAGTAGCACCGGGGTCGACAGGGGAGGGAATGAAAAACTGTTTTTT	CASSTGVDRGGNEKLFF
-	TRBD2	TRBV6-5	TRBJ2-1	TGTGCCAGCAGTTACTCTGGACTAGCGGGGAGGTACAATGAGCAGTTCTTC	CASSYSGLAGRYNEQFF
-	-	TRBV6-6	TRBJ1-2	TGTGCCAGCAGTCCACCGTTAGTCTATGGCTACACCTTC	CASSPPLVYGYTF
few	-	TRBV28	TRBJ2-3	TGTGCCAGCAGTTTATGGGTCAGGGGAGCGACAGATACGCAGTATTTT	CASSLWVRGATDTQYF
few	-	TRBV27	TRBJ2-4	TGTGCCAGCAGTTTCCTCCGGGCAGACCCCAAAAACATTCAGTACTTC	CASSFLRADPKNIQYF
few	-	TRBV18	TRBJ2-5	TGTGCCAGCTCACCCACAAAACAATCCCGGGCGAAAGAGACCCAGTACTTC	CASSPTKQSRAKETQYF
few	-	TRBV5-1	TRBJ2-3	TGCGCCAGCAGCTTAGGGAGTGCTAGCACAGATACGCAGTATTTT	CASSLGSASTDTQYF
-	TRBD2	TRBV20-1	TRBJ2-1	TGCAGTGCTAGAAGGGCCAGCGGGGGCTCCTACAATGAGCAGTTCTTC	CSARRASGGSYNEQFF
-	-	TRBV24-1	TRBJ2-1	TGTGCCACCGCCCGACTGGATGAGCAGTTCTTC	CATARLDEQFF
-	-	TRBV5-5	TRBJ2-5	TGTGCCAGCAGCTTGGAGGCCAGGAGACAGTACTTC	CASSLEARRQYF
-	TRBD2	TRBV6-2/TRBV6-3	TRBJ2-5	TGTGCCAGCAGCCGGACTAGCGCTACGGGAGAGACCCAGTACTTC	CASSRTSATGETQYF
-	-	TRBV6-6	TRBJ2-4	TGTGCCAGCAGTTCCCCCTTTGAGGAGGGTGAAAACATTCAGTACTTC	CASSSPFEEGENIQYF
-	TRBD1	TRBV6-6	TRBJ2-3	TGTGCCAGCAGTCCGGGACAGACATTTACAGATACGCAGTATTTT	CASSPGQTFTDTQYF
-	-	TRBV5-6	TRBJ1-2	TGTGCCAGCAGCTTGGATGTAGGGCGCTATGGCTACACCTTC	CASSLDVGRYGYTF
once	-	TRBV7-9	TRBJ2-5	TGTGCCAGCAGCCATCAGGGGTATCAAGAGACCCAGTACTTC	CASSHQGYQETQYF
-	-	TRBV27	TRBJ2-7	TGTGCCAGCAGTTTCACAGGTTCCCCCTACGAGCAGTACTTC	CASSFTGSPYEQYF
-	TRBD1	TRBV29-1	TRBJ2-7	TGCAGCGTCGCCGGGACAGGGCGGTACGAGCAGTACTTC	CSVAGTGRYEQYF
-	-	TRBV7-9	TRBJ1-6	TGTGCCAGCAGCCGGGAGGGACCCAGCTATAATTCACCCCTCCACTTT	CASSREGPSYNSPLHF
-	TRBD1	TRBV20-1	TRBJ1-5	TGCAGTGCTAGAGTCCAGGGGGGACAGGGTGGTAGCAATCAGCCCCAGCATTTT	CSARVQGGQGGSNQPQHF
-	TRBD1	TRBV20-1	TRBJ2-7	TGCAGTGCTGCAGGGACAGGGGAAATCTACGAGCAGTACTTC	CSAAGTGEIYEQYF
-	-	TRBV29-1	TRBJ2-1	TGCAGCGTTGCAGGTGGGGGGACGGCGTACAATGAGCAGTTCTTC	CSVAGGGTAYNEQFF